This T cell receptor beta chain came from a study of blood T cell repertoires in COVID-19. Germline assignment: CDR1 SGHAT and CDR2 FQDESV (reference sequence). V gave up 3 bases and J gave up 4 bases, with 10 bases separating them. The CDR3 loop spans 13 amino acids. Original processing methods: Reference gene primer amplification gave nucleated cell count estimates. The assay was immunoSEQ multiplex PCR, and TCRdb's table has in-frame clones only and misses some. The V and J calls and clone size come from that table; D and trimming were worked out from the DNA. The data contain about 160,000 clones, approximately 85% of them singletons.

The clonotype was recovered from a man between 60 and 75 years old who had recovered from COVID-19. The sample consisted of peripheral blood. The genes are TRBV11-1 and TRBJ2-7; a weak D match, TRBD1 (5 bases). The CDR3 spells CASSFLQAYEQYF. In nucleotides, the CDR3 is TGTGCCAGCAGCTTCCTACAGGCTTACGAGCAGTACTTC.